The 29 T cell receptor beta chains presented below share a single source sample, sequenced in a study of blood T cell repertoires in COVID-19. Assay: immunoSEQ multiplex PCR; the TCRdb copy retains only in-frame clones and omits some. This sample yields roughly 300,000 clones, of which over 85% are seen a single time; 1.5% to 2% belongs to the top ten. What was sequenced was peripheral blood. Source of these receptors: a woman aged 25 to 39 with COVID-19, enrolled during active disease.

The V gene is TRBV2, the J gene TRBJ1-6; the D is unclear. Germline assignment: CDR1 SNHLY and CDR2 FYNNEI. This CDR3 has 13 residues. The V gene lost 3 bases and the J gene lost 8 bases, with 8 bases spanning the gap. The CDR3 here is CASSDRRHSPLHF. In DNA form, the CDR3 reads TGTGCCAGCAGTGACCGGAGGCATTCACCCCTCCACTTT.

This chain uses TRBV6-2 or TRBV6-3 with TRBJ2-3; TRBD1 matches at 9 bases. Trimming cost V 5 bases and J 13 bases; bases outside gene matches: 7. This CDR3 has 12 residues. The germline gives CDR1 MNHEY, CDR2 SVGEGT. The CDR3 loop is CASSPEGTGKYF. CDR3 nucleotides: TGTGCCAGCAGTCCGGAAGGGACAGGGAAGTATTTT.

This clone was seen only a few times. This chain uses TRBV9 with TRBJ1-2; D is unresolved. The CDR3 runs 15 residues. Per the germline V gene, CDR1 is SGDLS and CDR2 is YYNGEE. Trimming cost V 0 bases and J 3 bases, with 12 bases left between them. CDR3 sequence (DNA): TGTGCCAGCAGCGTAGGTCAGTTCGGGGACTATGGCTACACCTTC. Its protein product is CASSVGQFGDYGYTF.

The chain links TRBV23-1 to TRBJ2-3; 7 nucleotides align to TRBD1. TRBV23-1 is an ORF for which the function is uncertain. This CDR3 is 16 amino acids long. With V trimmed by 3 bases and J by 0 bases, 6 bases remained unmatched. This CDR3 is CASSHHDRESTDTQYF. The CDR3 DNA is TGCGCCAGCAGTCACCACGACAGGGAAAGCACAGATACGCAGTATTTT.

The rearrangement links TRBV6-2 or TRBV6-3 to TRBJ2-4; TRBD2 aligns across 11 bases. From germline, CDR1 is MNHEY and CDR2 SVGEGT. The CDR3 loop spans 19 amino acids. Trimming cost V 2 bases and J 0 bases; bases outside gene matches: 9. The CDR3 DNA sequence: TGTGCCAGCAGTTACGGGTCTAGCGGGGGGACAATAGCCAAAAACATTCAGTACTTC. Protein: CASSYGSSGGTIAKNIQYF.

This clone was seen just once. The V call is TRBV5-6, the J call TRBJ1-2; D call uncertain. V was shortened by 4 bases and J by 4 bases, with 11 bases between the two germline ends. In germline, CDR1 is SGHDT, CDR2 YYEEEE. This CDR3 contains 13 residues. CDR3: CASSRGKSYGYTF. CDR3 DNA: TGTGCCAGCAGCCGAGGAAAGTCCTATGGCTACACCTTC.

The CDR3 sequence is CARSSGTGFGNQPQHF. In DNA form, the CDR3 reads TGTGCCAGAAGCTCAGGGACAGGTTTTGGAAATCAGCCCCAGCATTTT. The chain has TRBV7-5 and TRBJ1-5; whether TRBD1, the table's D call, matches the DNA was not checked. TRBV7-5 corresponds to a pseudogene. The CDR3 consists of 16 residues.

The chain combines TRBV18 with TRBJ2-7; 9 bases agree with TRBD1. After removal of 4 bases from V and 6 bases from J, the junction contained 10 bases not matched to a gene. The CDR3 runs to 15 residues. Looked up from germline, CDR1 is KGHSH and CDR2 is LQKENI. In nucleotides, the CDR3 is TGTGCCAGCTCACGAACTCCGGGACAGGGTTCCGAGCAGTACGTC. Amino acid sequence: CASSRTPGQGSEQYV.

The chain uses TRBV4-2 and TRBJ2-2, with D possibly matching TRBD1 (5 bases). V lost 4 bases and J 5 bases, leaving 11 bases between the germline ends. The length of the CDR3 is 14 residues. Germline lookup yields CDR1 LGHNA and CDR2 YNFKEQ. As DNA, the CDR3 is TGTGCCAGCAGCCCCCAAGCAGGGACCGGGGAGCTGTTTTTT. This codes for CASSPQAGTGELFF.

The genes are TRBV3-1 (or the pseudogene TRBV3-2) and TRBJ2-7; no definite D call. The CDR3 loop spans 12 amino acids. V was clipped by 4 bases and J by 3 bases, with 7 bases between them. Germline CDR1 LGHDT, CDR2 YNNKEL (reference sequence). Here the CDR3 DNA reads TGTGCCAGCAGCCGAAGAGACTACGAGCAGTACTTC. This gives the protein CASSRRDYEQYF.

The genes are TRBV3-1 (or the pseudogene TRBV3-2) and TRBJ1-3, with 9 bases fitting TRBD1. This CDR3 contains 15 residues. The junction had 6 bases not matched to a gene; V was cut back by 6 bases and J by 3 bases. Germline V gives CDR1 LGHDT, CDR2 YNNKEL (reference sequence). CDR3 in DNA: TGTGCCAGCAGTCCTACAGGGGGCATTGGAAACACCATATATTTT. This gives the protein CASSPTGGIGNTIYF.

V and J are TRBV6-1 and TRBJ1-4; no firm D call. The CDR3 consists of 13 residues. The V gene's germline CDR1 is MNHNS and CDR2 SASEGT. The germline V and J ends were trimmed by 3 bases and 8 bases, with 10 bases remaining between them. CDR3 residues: CASSDGNDEKLFF. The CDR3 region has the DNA TGTGCCAGCAGTGACGGGAACGACGAAAAACTGTTTTTT.

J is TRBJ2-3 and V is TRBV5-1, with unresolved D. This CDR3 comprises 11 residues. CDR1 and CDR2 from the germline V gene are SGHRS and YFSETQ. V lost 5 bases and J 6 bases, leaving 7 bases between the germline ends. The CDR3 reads CASRELDTQYF. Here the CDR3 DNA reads TGCGCCAGCAGGGAGTTGGATACGCAGTATTTT.

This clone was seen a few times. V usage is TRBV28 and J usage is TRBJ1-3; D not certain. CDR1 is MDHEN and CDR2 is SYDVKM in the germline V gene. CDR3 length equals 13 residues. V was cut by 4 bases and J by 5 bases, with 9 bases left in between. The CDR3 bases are TGTGCCAGCAGTTCTCCCCCCCGAAACACCATATATTTT. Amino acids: CASSSPPRNTIYF.

The CDR3 DNA reads as TGTGCCAGCAGTTTCGGGAGCACAGATACGCAGTATTTT. Its translation: CASSFGSTDTQYF. The rearrangement joins TRBV27 to TRBJ2-3, with D unresolved. This CDR3 contains 13 residues. The V and J ends lost 3 bases and 0 bases respectively, with 4 bases between them. Germline V CDR1 and CDR2: MNHEY, SMNVEV (reference sequence).

The CDR3 is CASKIRDSHYNEQFF. Here the CDR3 DNA reads TGTGCCAGCAAAATCCGGGACAGCCACTACAATGAGCAGTTCTTC. The chain uses TRBV27 and TRBJ2-1; TRBD1 matches 7 bases. This CDR3 comprises 15 residues. With 7 bases clipped from V and 3 bases from J, the junction kept 9 bases outside the gene matches. CDR1 MNHEY and CDR2 SMNVEV come from the germline V gene (reference sequence).

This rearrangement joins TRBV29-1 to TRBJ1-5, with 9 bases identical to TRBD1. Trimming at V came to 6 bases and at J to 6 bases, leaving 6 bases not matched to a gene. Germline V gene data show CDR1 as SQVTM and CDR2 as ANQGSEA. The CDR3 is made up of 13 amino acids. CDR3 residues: CSVTTGGSQPQHF. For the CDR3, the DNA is TGCAGCGTAACGACAGGGGGGAGTCAGCCCCAGCATTTT.

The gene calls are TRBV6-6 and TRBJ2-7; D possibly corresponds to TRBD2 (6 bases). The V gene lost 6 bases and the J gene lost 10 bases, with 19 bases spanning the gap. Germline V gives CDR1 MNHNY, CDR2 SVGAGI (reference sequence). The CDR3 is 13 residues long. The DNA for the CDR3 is TGTGCCAGCAGCCAGGAGGGTAGGATCGACCAGTACGTC. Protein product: CASSQEGRIDQYV.

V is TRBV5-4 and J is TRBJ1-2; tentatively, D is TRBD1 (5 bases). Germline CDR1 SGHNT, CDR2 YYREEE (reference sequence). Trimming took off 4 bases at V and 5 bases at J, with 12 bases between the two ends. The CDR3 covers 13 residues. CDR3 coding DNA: TGTGCCAGCAGCCTATCAGGGTCTTATGGCTACACCTTC. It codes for CASSLSGSYGYTF.

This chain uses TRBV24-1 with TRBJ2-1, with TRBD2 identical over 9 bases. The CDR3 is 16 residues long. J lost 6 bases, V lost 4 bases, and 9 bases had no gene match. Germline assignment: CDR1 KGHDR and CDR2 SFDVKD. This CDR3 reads CATSDSSAGGLNEQFF. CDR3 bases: TGTGCCACCAGTGACTCTTCAGCGGGGGGTCTCAATGAGCAGTTCTTC.

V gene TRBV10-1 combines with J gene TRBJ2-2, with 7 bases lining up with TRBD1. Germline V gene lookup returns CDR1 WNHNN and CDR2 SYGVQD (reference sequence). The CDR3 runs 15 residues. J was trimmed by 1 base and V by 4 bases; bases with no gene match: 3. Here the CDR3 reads CASSGGTENTGELFF. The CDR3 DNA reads TGCGCCAGCAGTGGGGGGACAGAGAACACCGGGGAGCTGTTTTTT.

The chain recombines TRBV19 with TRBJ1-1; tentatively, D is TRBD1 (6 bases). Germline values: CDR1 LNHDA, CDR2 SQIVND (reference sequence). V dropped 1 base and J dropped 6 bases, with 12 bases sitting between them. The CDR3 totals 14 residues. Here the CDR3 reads CASSIGQALPEAFF. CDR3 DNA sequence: TGTGCCAGTAGTATAGGACAGGCATTACCTGAAGCTTTCTTT.

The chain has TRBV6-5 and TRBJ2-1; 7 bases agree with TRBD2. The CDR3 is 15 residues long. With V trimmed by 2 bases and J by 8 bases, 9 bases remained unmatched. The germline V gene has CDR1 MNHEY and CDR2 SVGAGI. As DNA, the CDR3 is TGTGCCAGCAGTTACACTAATCTAGCGGAGGATGAGCAGTTCTTC. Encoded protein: CASSYTNLAEDEQFF.

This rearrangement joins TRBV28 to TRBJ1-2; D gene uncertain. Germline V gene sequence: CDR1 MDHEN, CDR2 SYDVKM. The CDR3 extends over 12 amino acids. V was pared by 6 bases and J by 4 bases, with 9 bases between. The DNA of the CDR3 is TGTGCCAGCAGAGCATTTGGCTATGGCTACACCTTC. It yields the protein CASRAFGYGYTF.

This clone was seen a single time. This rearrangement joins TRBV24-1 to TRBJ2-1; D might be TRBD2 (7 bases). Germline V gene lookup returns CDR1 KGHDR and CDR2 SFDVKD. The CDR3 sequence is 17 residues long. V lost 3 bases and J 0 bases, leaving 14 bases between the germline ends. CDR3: CATSDETRGPSYNEQFF. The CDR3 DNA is TGTGCCACCAGTGATGAAACGCGGGGGCCCTCCTACAATGAGCAGTTCTTC.

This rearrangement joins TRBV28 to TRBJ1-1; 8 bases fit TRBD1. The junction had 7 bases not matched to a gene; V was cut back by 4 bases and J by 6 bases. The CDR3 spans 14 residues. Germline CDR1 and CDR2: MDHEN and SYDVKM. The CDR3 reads CASSSGTGWPEAFF. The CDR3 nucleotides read TGTGCCAGCAGTTCCGGGACAGGTTGGCCTGAAGCTTTCTTT.

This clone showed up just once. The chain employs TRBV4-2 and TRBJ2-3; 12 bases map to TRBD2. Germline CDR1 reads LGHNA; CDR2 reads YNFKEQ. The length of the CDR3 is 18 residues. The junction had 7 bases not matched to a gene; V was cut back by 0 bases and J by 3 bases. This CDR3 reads CASSQDRLAGGPTDTQYF. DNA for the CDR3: TGTGCCAGCAGCCAAGATCGGCTAGCGGGGGGGCCGACAGATACGCAGTATTTT.

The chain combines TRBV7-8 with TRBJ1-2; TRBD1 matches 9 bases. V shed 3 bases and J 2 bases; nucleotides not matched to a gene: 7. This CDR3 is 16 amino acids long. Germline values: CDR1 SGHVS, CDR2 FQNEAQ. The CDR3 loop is CASSFHIDRGNYGYTF. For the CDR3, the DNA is TGTGCCAGCAGCTTCCACATCGACAGGGGGAACTATGGCTACACCTTC.

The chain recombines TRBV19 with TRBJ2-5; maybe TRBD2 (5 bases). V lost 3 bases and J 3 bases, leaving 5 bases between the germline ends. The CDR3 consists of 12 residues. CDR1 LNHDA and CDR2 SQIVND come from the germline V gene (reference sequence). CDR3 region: CASSMGEETQYF. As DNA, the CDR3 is TGTGCCAGTAGTATGGGAGAAGAGACCCAGTACTTC.